This T cell receptor beta chain originates from a study of cytomegalovirus exposure and HLA in healthy donors. Researchers ran the PCR with 60 Vbeta and 13 Jbeta primers. Authors' processing steps: In a later analysis, of roughly 73 million unique beta chains, roughly 10 million appeared in at least two donors. TCRdb keeps only in-frame clones here, not all; method: immunoSEQ multiplex PCR. That table is the source of V, J and clone size, and D and trimming were worked out from the DNA. The sample has 120,000 or so clones, 77% seen once; the top ten hold 3.5% to 4%. Germline trimming cut 3 bases from V and 5 bases from J; bases unmatched to any gene: 11. CDR3 length: 17 amino acids. The germline gives CDR1 SGHRS, CDR2 YFSETQ. General study points: In a later analysis, V- and J-gene trimming of beta chains associated with a DCLRE1C missense variant, replicated independently.

Remarks on this clone: As yet, its antigen is unknown.

Healthy bone marrow donors supplied every sample. This TCR came from a human donor in good health. The specimen was PBMCs. The rearrangement joins TRBV5-1 to TRBJ2-2; 9 positions match TRBD2. CDR3 protein: CASSSNNPGLATGELFF. In nucleotides, the CDR3 is TGCGCCAGCAGCTCTAATAACCCCGGACTAGCGACCGGGGAGCTGTTTTTT. The full variable domain, rest sourced from reference TRBV5-1 and TRBJ2-2, is KAGVTQTPRYLIKTRGQQVTLSCSPISGHRSVSWYQQTPGQGLQFLFEYFSETQRNKGNFPGRFSGRQFSNSRSEMNVSTLELGDSALYLCASSSNNPGLATGELFFGEGSRLTVL.